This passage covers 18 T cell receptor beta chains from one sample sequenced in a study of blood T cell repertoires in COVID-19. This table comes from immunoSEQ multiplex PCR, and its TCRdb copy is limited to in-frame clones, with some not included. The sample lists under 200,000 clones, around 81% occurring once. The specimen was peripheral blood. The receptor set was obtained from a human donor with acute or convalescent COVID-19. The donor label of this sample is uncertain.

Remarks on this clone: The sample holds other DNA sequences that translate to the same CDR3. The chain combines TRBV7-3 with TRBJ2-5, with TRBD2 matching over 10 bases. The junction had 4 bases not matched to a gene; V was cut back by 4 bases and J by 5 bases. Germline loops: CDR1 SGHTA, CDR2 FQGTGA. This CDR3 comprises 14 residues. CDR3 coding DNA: TGTGCCAGCAGCTCTAGCGGGGGAGGGGAGACCCAGTACTTC. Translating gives CASSSSGGGETQYF.

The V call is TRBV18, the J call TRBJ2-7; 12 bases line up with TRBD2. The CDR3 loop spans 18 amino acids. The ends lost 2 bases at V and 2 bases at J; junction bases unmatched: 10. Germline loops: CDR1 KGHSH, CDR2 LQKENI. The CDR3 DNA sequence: TGTGCCAGCTCACCAGGATTGGGACTAGCGGGCAGCACCTACGAGCAGTACTTC. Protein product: CASSPGLGLAGSTYEQYF. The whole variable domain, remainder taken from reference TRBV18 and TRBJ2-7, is NAGVMQNPRHLVRRRGQEARLRCSPMKGHSHVYWYRQLPEEGLKFMVYLQKENIIDESGMPKERFSAEFPKEGPSILRIQQVVRGDSAAYFCASSPGLGLAGSTYEQYFGPGTRLTVT.

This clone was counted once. The CDR3 bases are TGTGCTAGTGGTTTAGGGGCCTCTTCCCCTAGCAATCAGCCCCAGCATTTT. It is translated as CASGLGASSPSNQPQHF. The chain links TRBV12-5 to TRBJ1-5; TRBD1 might be the D (5 bases). CDR1 is LGHNT and CDR2 is FRNRAP in the germline V gene. The CDR3 totals 17 residues. The ends were cut back, 3 bases at V and 0 bases at J, with 15 bases in the middle.

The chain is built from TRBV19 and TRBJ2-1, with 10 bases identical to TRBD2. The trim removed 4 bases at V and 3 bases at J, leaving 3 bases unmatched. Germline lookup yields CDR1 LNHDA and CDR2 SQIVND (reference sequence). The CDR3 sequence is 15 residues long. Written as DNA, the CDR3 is TGTGCCAGTAGTACCCGGACTAGCGGCTACAATGAGCAGTTCTTC. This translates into CASSTRTSGYNEQFF. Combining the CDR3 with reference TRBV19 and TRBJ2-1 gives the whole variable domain DGGITQSPKYLFRKEGQNVTLSCEQNLNHDAMYWYRQDPGQGLRLIYYSQIVNDFQKGDIAEGYSVSREKKESFPLTVTSAQKNPTAFYLCASSTRTSGYNEQFFGPGTRLTVL.

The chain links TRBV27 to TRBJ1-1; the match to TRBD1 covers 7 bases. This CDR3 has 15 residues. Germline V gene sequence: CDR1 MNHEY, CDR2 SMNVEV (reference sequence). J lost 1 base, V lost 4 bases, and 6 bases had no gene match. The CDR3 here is CASSSTGFRNTEAFF. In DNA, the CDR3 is TGTGCCAGCAGTTCGACAGGGTTTCGGAACACTGAAGCTTTCTTT.

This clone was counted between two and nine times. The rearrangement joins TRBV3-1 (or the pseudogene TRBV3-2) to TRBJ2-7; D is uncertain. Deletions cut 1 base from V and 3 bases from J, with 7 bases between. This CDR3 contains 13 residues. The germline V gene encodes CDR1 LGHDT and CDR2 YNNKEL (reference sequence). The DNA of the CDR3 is TGTGCCAGCAGCCAAGGTAACAGCTACGAGCAGTACTTC. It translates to CASSQGNSYEQYF.

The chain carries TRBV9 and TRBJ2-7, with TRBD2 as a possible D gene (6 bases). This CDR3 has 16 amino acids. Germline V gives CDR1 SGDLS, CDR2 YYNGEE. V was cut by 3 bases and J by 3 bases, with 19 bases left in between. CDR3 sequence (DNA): TGTGCCAGCAGCGCGTCCCCCGGGACTGGGGACTACGAGCAGTACTTC. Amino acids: CASSASPGTGDYEQYF.

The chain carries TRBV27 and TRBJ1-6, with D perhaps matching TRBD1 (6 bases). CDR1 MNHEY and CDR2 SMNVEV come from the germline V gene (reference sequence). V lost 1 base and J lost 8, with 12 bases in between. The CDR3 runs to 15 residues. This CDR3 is CASSLLGGVHSPLHF. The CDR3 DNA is TGTGCCAGCAGTTTATTAGGGGGGGTTCATTCACCCCTCCACTTT.

CDR3 protein: CASSLGANYGYTF. In DNA, the CDR3 is TGCGCCAGCAGCTTAGGAGCCAACTATGGCTACACCTTC. V usage is TRBV5-1 and J usage is TRBJ1-2; no reliable D call. Germline V gene lookup returns CDR1 SGHRS and CDR2 YFSETQ. V lost 2 bases and J lost 2, with 7 bases in between. The CDR3 is 13 residues long. Full variable domain (outside the CDR3, taken from reference TRBV5-1 and TRBJ1-2): KAGVTQTPRYLIKTRGQQVTLSCSPISGHRSVSWYQQTPGQGLQFLFEYFSETQRNKGNFPGRFSGRQFSNSRSEMNVSTLELGDSALYLCASSLGANYGYTFGSGTRLTVV.

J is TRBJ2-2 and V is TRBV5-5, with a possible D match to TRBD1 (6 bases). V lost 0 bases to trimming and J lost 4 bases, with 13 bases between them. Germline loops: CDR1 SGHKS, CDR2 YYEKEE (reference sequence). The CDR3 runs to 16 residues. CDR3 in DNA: TGTGCCAGCAGCTTGGCCCCGGAGACAGGCACCGGGGAGCTGTTTTTT. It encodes CASSLAPETGTGELFF.

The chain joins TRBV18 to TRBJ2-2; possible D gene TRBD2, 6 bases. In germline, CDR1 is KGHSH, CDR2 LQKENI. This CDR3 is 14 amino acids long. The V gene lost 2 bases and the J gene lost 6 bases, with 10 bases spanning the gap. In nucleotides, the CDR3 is TGTGCCAGCTCACCATCCGGGGGATCCGGGGAGCTGTTTTTT. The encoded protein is CASSPSGGSGELFF.

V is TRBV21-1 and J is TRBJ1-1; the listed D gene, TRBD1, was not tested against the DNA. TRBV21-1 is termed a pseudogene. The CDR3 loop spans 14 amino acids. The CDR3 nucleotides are TGTGCCAGCAGAACCAGGGGCTTTAAAACTGAAGCTTTCTTT. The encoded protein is CASRTRGFKTEAFF.

This CDR3 is CASSEGGTGGYEQYF. CDR3 nucleotide sequence: TGTGCCAGCAGCGAAGGAGGGACAGGGGGCTACGAGCAGTACTTC. V gene TRBV5-4 combines with J gene TRBJ2-7, with TRBD1 matching over 11 bases. The CDR3 contains 15 residues. The V gene end was trimmed by 4 bases and the J gene end by 3 bases; junction bases not matched to a gene: 6. Germline V gene lookup returns CDR1 SGHNT and CDR2 YYREEE (reference sequence).

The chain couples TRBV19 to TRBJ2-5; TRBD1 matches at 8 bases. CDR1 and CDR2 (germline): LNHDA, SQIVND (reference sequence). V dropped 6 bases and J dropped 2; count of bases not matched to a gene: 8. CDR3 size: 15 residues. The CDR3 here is CASSQGAIRQETQYF. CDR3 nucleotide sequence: TGTGCCAGTAGCCAGGGGGCGATTAGGCAAGAGACCCAGTACTTC.

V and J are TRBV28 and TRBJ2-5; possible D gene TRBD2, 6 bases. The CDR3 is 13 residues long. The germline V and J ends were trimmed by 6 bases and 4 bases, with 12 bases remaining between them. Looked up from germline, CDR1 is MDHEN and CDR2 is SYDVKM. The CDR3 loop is CASRTRGRETQYF. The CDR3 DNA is TGTGCCAGCAGGACTAGGGGCAGAGAGACCCAGTACTTC.

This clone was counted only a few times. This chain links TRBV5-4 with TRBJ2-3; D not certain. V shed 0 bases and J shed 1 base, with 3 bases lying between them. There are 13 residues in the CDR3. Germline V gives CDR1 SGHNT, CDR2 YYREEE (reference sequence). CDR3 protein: CASSLAGTDTQYF. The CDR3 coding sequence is TGTGCCAGCAGCTTGGCGGGCACAGATACGCAGTATTTT.

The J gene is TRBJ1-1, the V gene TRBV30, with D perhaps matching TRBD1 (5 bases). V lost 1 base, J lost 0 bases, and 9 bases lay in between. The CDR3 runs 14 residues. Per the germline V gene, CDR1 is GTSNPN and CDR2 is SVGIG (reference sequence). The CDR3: CAWSEVGLNTEAFF. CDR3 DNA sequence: TGTGCCTGGAGTGAAGTGGGGCTGAACACTGAAGCTTTCTTT.

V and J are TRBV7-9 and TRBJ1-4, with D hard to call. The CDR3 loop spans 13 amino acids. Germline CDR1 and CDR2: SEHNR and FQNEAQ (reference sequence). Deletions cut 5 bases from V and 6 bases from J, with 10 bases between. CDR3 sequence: CASSPRRDEKLFF. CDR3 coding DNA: TGTGCCAGCAGCCCCCGACGGGATGAAAAACTGTTTTTT.